This T cell receptor beta chain was profiled in a study of blood T cell repertoires in COVID-19. Across the study: Italy, Spain and the United States were the sources of the convalescent and acute COVID-19 samples.

CDR1 and CDR2 from the germline V gene are LNHDA and SQIVND (reference sequence). This CDR3 comprises 16 residues. Trimming removed 4 bases from V and 4 bases from J, with 19 bases in between. Clones were read by immunoSEQ multiplex PCR, and TCRdb kept only the in-frame ones, dropping some. The sample includes 100,000 to 150,000 clones, over 75% of them seen just once. This clonotype originated in a woman in her sixties with acute or convalescent COVID-19. Source material: peripheral blood. The rearrangement joins TRBV19 to TRBJ1-2; D is undetermined. The CDR3 reads CASSTDRETSSYGYTF. CDR3 coding DNA: TGTGCCAGTAGTACGGATAGGGAGACATCGTCCTATGGCTACACCTTC.